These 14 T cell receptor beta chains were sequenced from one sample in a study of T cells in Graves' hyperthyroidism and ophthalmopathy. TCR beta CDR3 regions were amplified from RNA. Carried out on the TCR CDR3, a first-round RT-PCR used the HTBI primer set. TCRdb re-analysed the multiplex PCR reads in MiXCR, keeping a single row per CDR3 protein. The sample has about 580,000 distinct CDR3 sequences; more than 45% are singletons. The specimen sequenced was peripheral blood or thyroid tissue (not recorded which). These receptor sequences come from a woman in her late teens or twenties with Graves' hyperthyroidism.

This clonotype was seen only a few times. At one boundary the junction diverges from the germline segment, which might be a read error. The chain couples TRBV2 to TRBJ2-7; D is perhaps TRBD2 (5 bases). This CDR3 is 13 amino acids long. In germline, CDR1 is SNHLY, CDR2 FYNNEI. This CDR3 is CASSESGAYEQYF. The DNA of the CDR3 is TGTGCCAGCAGTGAAAGCGGTGCCTATGAGCAGTACTTC. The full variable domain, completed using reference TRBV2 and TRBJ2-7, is EPEVTQTPSHQVTQMGQEVILRCVPISNHLYFYWYRQILGQKVEFLVSFYNNEISEKSEIFDDQFSVERPDGSNFTLKIRSTKLEDSAMYFCASSESGAYEQYFGPGTRLTVT.

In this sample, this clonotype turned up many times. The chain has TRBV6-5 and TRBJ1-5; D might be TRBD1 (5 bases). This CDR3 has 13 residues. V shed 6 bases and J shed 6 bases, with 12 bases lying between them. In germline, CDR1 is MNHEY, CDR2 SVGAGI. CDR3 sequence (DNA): TGTGCCAGCAGCCTAGGGGCATTTCAGCCCCAGCATTTT. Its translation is CASSLGAFQPQHF.

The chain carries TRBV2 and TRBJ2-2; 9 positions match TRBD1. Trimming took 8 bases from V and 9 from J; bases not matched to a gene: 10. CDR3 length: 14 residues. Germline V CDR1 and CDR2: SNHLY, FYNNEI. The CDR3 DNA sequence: TGTGCCAGCCCTCCCGGGACAGGGATTCGGGAGCTGTTTTTT. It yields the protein CASPPGTGIRELFF.

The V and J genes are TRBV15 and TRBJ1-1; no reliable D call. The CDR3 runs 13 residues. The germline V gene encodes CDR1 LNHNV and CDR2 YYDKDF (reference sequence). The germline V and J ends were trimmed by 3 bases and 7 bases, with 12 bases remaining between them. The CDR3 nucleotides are TGTGCCACCAGCAGGGGCAGTTTCTATGAAGCTTTCTTT. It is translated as CATSRGSFYEAFF.

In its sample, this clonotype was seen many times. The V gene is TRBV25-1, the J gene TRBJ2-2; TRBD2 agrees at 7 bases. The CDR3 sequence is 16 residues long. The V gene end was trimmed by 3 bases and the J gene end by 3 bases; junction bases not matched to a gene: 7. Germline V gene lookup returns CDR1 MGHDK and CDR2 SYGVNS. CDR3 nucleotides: TGTGCCAGCAGTGATTGGGGCGGGAGAGACACCGGGGAGCTGTTTTTT. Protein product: CASSDWGGRDTGELFF.

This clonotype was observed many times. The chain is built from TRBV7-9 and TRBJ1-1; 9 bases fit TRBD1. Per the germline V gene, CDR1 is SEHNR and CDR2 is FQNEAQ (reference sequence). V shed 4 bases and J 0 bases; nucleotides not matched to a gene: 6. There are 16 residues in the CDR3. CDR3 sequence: CASSSPGQGLNTEAFF. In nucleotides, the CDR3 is TGTGCCAGCAGCTCCCCGGGACAGGGCCTGAACACTGAAGCTTTCTTT.

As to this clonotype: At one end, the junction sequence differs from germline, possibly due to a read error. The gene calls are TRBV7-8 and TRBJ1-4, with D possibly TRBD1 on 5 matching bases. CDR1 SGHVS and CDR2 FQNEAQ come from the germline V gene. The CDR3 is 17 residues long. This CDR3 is CASSLANTGATNEKLFF. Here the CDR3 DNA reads TGTGCCAGCAGCCTAGCGAATACAGGTGCAACTAATGAAAAACTGTTTTTT.

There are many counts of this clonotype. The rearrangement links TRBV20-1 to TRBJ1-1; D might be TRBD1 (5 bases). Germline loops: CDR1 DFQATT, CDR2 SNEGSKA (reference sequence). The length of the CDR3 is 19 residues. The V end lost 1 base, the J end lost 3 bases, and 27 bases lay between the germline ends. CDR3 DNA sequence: TGCAGTGCTAGAGTTCCTTCAAGGCGAGGGACTGGTTGGGACACTGAAGCTTTCTTT. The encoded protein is CSARVPSRRGTGWDTEAFF.

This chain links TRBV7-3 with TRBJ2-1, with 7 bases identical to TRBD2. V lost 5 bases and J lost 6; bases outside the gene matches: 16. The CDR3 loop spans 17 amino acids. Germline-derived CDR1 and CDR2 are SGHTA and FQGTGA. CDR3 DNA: TGTGCCAGCAGCGGCCCCCTTGGGGGGAGGGCCGGCAATGAGCAGTTCTTC. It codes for CASSGPLGGRAGNEQFF. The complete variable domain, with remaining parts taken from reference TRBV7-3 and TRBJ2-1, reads GAGVSQTPSNKVTEKGKYVELRCDPISGHTALYWYRQSLGQGPEFLIYFQGTGAADDSGLPNDRFFAVRPEGSVSTLKIQRTERGDSAVYLCASSGPLGGRAGNEQFFGPGTRLTVL.

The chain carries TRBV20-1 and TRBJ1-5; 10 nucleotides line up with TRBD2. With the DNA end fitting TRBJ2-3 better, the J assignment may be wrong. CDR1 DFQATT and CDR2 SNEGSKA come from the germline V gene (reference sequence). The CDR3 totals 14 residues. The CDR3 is CSARSTSGVGTQYF. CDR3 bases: TGCAGTGCTAGGTCAACTAGCGGGGTAGGAACGCAGTATTTT.

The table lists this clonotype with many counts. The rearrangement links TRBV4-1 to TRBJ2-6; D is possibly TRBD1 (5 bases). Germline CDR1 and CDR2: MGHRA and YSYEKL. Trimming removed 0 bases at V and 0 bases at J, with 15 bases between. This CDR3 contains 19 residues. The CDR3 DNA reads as TGCGCCAGCAGCCAAGAAAAGGACATCTTTGACTCTGGGGCCAACGTCCTGACTTTC. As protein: CASSQEKDIFDSGANVLTF.

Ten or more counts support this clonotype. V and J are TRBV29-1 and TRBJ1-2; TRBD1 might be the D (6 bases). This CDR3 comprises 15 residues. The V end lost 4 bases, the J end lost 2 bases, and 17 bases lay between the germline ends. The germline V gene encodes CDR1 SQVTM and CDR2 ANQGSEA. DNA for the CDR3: TGCAGCGTTGGACCATTGACAGGCGAAAACTATGGCTACACCTTC. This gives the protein CSVGPLTGENYGYTF.

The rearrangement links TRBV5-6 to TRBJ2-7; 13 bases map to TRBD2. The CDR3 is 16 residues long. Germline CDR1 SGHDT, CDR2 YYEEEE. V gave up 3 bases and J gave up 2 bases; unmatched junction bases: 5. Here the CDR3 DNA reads TGTGCCAGCAGCTCTGGGACTAGCGGGAATCCCTACGAGCAGTACTTC. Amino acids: CASSSGTSGNPYEQYF.

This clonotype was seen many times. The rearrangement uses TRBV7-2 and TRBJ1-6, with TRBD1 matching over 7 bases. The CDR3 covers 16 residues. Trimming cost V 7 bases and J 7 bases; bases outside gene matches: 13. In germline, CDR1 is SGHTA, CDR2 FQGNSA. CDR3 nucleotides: TGTGCCAGCACCGAGGGACAGCTTGCGTTAAATTCACCCCTCCACTTT. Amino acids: CASTEGQLALNSPLHF.